These 11 T cell receptor beta chains came from one sample sequenced in a study of T cells in tuberculosis. Repertoires were generated with immunoSEQ multiplex PCR, while TCRdb's copy carries only in-frame clones and drops some. Of around 30,000 clones listed, just over 90% are singletons. Time point here: new active TB diagnosis, blood taken before or within 7 days of starting treatment. This sample comprised PBMCs, obtained at tuberculosis diagnosis. These receptor sequences come from an adult with tuberculosis.

The J gene is TRBJ1-2, the V gene TRBV7-9, with TRBD1 as a possible D gene (6 bases). Germline CDR1 reads SEHNR; CDR2 reads FQNEAQ (reference sequence). The CDR3 covers 18 residues. V was clipped by 5 bases and J by 4 bases, with 26 bases between them. CDR3 coding DNA: TGTGCCAGCAGCCAGACAACTTACAGGGCCCCAACCTCCTATGGCTACACCTTC. It codes for CASSQTTYRAPTSYGYTF.

The chain combines TRBV6-6 with TRBJ1-5, with D uncertain. Looked up from germline, CDR1 is MNHNY and CDR2 is SVGAGI (reference sequence). This CDR3 region has 15 residues. The V gene lost 7 bases and the J gene lost 0 bases, with 13 bases spanning the gap. CDR3 amino acids: CASNPAENSNQPQHF. The CDR3 nucleotides read TGTGCCAGCAACCCTGCAGAAAATAGCAATCAGCCCCAGCATTTT.

The gene calls are TRBV18 and TRBJ2-5; the match to TRBD1 covers 8 bases. This CDR3 region has 13 residues. Germline assignment: CDR1 KGHSH and CDR2 LQKENI. Trimming removed 4 bases from V and 4 bases from J; junction bases left unmatched: 2. The CDR3 protein is CASSRTGIETQYF. The CDR3 DNA reads as TGTGCCAGCTCACGGACAGGGATAGAGACCCAGTACTTC.

The genes are TRBV5-4 and TRBJ2-5, with 14 bases aligning to TRBD2. The CDR3 contains 18 residues. Germline CDR1 is SGHNT and CDR2 is YYREEE (reference sequence). With V trimmed by 4 bases and J by 3 bases, 11 bases remained unmatched. Here the CDR3 reads CASSIARLAGGPEETQYF. The CDR3 region has the DNA TGTGCCAGCAGCATAGCCCGACTAGCGGGAGGGCCAGAAGAGACCCAGTACTTC. The whole variable domain, remainder taken from reference TRBV5-4 and TRBJ2-5, is ETGVTQSPTHLIKTRGQQVTLRCSSQSGHNTVSWYQQALGQGPQFIFQYYREEENGRGNFPPRFSGLQFPNYSSELNVNALELDDSALYLCASSIARLAGGPEETQYFGPGTRLLVL.

The chain recombines TRBV6-4 with TRBJ2-1; D possibly corresponds to TRBD1 (6 bases). Trimming removed 2 bases at V and 1 base at J, with 18 bases between. The germline V gene encodes CDR1 MRHNA and CDR2 SNTAGT. The CDR3 loop spans 18 amino acids. The CDR3 loop is CASSDPAGLQGSYNEQFF. CDR3 bases: TGTGCCAGCAGTGACCCCGCCGGATTACAGGGTTCCTACAATGAGCAGTTCTTC.

The chain joins TRBV19 to TRBJ1-1, with TRBD1 matching 7 bases. From germline, CDR1 is LNHDA and CDR2 SQIVND (reference sequence). The CDR3 spans 14 residues. Trimming cost V 8 bases and J 1 base; bases outside gene matches: 7. CDR3 loop: CASLPWTGNTEAFF. The DNA for the CDR3 is TGTGCCAGTTTACCCTGGACAGGGAACACTGAAGCTTTCTTT.

The CDR3: CASGLSKLQSSSYNEQFF. The CDR3 region has the DNA TGTGCTAGTGGTTTGTCAAAACTGCAGTCTAGCTCCTACAATGAGCAGTTCTTC. The V and J genes are TRBV12-5 and TRBJ2-1; unclear D gene. CDR3 length equals 18 residues. In germline, CDR1 is LGHNT, CDR2 FRNRAP. Trimming stripped 2 bases from V and 0 bases from J, with 17 bases between.

This chain connects TRBV9 to TRBJ2-3, with 12 bases matching TRBD2. This CDR3 region has 15 residues. CDR1 and CDR2 from the germline V gene are SGDLS and YYNGEE. V lost 3 bases, J lost 4 bases, and 3 bases stayed unmatched. The chain's CDR3 is CASSASGGVADTQYF. The DNA of the CDR3 is TGTGCCAGCAGCGCTAGCGGGGGGGTTGCAGATACGCAGTATTTT.

This rearrangement joins TRBV7-6 to TRBJ2-3; 7 nucleotides align to TRBD2. The germline V gene has CDR1 SGHVS and CDR2 FNYEAQ. V lost 2 bases to trimming and J lost 6 bases; unmatched junction nucleotides: 11. The CDR3 totals 16 residues. Written as DNA, the CDR3 is TGTGCCAGCAGCTTATACTGGGAGGGCCTAGGGGATACGCAGTATTTT. This codes for CASSLYWEGLGDTQYF.

This sequence joins TRBV27 and TRBJ1-1; 7 bases agree with TRBD1. J was trimmed by 4 bases and V by 8 bases; bases with no gene match: 10. This CDR3 has 14 residues. From germline, CDR1 is MNHEY and CDR2 SMNVEV (reference sequence). The CDR3 DNA is TGTGCCAGCGGGGAAAGGGGGCTGGTCACTGAAGCTTTCTTT. Translating it yields CASGERGLVTEAFF.

Regarding this clone: One junction end does not reproduce the germline sequence, and a read error may be involved. The CDR3 nucleotides read TGTGCCAGCAGCCATCAGGGCTACATTGAGCAGTTCTTC. Its protein product is CASSHQGYIEQFF. This chain joins TRBV11-2 and TRBJ2-1; a weak D match, TRBD1 (5 bases). Germline V CDR1 and CDR2: SGHAT, FQNNGV. This CDR3 has 13 residues.